This TCR beta chain was captured in a study of identical twins. The study, taken as a whole, reports: Insertions were fewer in abundant cord blood beta clonotypes, whereas memory repertoires showed none of this pattern.

V was trimmed by 5 bases and J by 1 base, leaving 9 bases between them. The germline gives CDR1 ENHRY, CDR2 SYGVKD. The CDR3 spans 14 residues. This clonotype was counted ten times or more. Its matching antigen is unknown. TCRdb reanalysed the 5' RACE reads using MiXCR and keeps one entry per CDR3 protein. The data contain a few hundred thousand distinct CDR3 sequences, under 20% of them seen just once; the ten biggest clones take up roughly an eighth. The sequence was collected from a man aged 50 or older in good health. Sample: naive T cells sorted from blood. The J gene is TRBJ1-5, the V gene TRBV10-3; possible D gene TRBD1, 5 bases. The CDR3 protein is CAISPGPSNQPQHF. The CDR3 nucleotides read TGTGCCATCAGTCCGGGACCGAGCAATCAGCCCCAGCATTTT.